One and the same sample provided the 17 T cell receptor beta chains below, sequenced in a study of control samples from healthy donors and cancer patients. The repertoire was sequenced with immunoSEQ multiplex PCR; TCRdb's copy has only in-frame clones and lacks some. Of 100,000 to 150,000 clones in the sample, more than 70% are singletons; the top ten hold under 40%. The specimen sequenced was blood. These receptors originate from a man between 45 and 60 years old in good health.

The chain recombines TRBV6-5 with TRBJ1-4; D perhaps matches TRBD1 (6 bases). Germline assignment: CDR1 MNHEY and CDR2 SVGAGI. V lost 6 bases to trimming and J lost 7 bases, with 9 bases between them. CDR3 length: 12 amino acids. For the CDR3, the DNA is TGTGCCAGCAGGGACAGTAGTGAAAAACTGTTTTTT. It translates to CASRDSSEKLFF.

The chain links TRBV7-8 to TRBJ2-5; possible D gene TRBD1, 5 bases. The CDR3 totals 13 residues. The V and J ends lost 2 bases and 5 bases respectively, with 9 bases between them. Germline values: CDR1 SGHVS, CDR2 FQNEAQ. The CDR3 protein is CASSLRGRETQYF. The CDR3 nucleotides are TGTGCCAGCAGCTTAAGGGGTAGGGAGACCCAGTACTTC.

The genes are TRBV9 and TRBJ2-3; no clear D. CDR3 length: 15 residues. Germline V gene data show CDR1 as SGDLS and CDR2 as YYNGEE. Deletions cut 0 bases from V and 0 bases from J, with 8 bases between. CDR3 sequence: CASSVVGLSTDTQYF. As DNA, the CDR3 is TGTGCCAGCAGCGTAGTGGGTCTTAGCACAGATACGCAGTATTTT.

CDR3 sequence: CASSLTGQNTEAFF. DNA of the CDR3: TGTGCCAGCAGCTTAACGGGACAGAACACTGAAGCTTTCTTT. V gene TRBV7-2 combines with J gene TRBJ1-1; perhaps TRBD1 as D (6 bases). This CDR3 region has 14 residues. Germline CDR1 SGHTA, CDR2 FQGNSA. V was pared by 2 bases and J by 1 base, with 8 bases between.

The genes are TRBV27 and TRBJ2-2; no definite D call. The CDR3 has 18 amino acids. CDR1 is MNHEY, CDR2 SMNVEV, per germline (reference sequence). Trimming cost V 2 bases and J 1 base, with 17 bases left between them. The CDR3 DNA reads TGTGCCAGCAGTTTACGCCCCCCCGGTTTAGGGAACACCGGGGAGCTGTTTTTT. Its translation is CASSLRPPGLGNTGELFF.

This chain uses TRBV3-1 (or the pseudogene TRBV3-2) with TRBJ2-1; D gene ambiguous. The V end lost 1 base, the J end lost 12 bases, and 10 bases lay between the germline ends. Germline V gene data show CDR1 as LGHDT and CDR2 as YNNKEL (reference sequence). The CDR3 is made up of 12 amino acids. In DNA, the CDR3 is TGTGCCAGCAGCCAAGGTTACTACCGGCAGTTCTTC. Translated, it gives CASSQGYYRQFF.

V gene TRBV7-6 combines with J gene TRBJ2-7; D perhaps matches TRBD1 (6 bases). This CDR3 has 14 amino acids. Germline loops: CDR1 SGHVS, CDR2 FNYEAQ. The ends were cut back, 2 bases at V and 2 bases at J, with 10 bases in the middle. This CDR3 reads CASSLQGYTYEQYF. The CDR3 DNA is TGTGCCAGCAGCTTACAGGGGTACACCTACGAGCAGTACTTC.

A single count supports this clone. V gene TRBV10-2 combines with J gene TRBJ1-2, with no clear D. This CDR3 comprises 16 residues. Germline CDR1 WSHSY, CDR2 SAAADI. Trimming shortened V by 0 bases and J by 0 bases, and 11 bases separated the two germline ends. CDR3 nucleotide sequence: TGCGCCAGCAGTGAGTCCGGCAGGTCAGCTAACTATGGCTACACCTTC. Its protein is CASSESGRSANYGYTF.

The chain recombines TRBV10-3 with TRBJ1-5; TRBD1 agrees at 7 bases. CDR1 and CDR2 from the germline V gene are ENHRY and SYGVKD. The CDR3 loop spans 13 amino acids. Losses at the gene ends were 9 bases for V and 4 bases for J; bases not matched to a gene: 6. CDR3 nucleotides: TGTGCCATAGGGGACAGTCTAAATCAGCCCCAGCATTTT. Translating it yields CAIGDSLNQPQHF.

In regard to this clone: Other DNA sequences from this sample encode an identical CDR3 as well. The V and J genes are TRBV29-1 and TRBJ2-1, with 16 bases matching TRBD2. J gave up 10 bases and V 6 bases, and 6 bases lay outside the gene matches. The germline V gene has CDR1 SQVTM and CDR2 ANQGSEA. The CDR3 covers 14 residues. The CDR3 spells CSVPGLAGGREQFF. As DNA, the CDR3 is TGCAGCGTCCCGGGACTAGCGGGGGGGCGGGAGCAGTTCTTC.

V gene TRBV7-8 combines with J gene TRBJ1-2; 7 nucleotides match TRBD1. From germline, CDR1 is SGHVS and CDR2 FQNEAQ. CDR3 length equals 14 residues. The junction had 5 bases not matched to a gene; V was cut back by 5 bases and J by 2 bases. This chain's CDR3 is CASSRDSRNYGYTF. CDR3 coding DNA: TGTGCCAGCAGCCGGGACAGCCGAAACTATGGCTACACCTTC. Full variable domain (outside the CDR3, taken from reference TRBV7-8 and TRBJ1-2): GAGVSQSPRYKVAKRGQDVALRCDPISGHVSLFWYQQALGQGPEFLTYFQNEAQLDKSGLPSDRFFAERPEGSVSTLKIQRTQQEDSAVYLCASSRDSRNYGYTFGSGTRLTVV.

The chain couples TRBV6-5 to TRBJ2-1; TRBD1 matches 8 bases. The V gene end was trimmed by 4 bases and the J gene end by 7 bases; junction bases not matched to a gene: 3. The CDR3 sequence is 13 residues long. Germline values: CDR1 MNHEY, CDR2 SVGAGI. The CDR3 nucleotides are TGTGCCAGCAGTTTCCAGGGGGCGAATGAGCAGTTCTTC. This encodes CASSFQGANEQFF.

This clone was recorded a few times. For the CDR3, the DNA is TGCGCCAGCAGCTTGGCGACAGGGGTTCAGCCCCAGCATTTT. Amino acid sequence: CASSLATGVQPQHF. The J gene is TRBJ1-5, the V gene TRBV5-1, with TRBD1 matching 8 bases. The ends lost 0 bases at V and 6 bases at J; junction bases unmatched: 2. Germline values: CDR1 SGHRS, CDR2 YFSETQ. The CDR3 contains 14 residues.

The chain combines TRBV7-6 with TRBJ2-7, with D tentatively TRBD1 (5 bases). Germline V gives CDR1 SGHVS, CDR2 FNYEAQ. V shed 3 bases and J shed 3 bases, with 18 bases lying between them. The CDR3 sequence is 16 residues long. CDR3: CASSLWVGQGDYEQYF. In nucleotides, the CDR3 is TGTGCCAGCAGCTTGTGGGTAGGGCAGGGTGACTACGAGCAGTACTTC.

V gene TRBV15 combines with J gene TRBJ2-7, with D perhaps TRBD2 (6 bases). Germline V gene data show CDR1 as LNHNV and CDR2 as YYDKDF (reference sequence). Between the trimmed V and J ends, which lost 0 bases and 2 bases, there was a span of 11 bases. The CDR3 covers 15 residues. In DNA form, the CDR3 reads TGTGCCACCAGCAGAGATGAGGCGGGGCCCTACGAGCAGTACTTC. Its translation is CATSRDEAGPYEQYF.

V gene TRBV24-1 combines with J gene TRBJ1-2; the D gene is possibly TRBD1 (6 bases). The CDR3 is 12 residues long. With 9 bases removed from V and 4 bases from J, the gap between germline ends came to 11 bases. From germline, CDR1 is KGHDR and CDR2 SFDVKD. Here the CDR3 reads CATGGGIYGYTF. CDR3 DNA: TGTGCCACCGGAGGGGGGATCTATGGCTACACCTTC.

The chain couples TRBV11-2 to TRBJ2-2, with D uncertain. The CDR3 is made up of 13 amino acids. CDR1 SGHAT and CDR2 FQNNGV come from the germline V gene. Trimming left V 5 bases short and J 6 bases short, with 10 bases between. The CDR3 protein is CASSILSSGELFF. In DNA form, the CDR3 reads TGTGCCAGCAGCATTCTGTCCTCCGGGGAGCTGTTTTTT. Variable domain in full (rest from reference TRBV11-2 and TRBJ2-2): EAGVAQSPRYKIIEKRQSVAFWCNPISGHATLYWYQQILGQGPKLLIQFQNNGVVDDSQLPKDRFSAERLKGVDSTLKIQPAKLEDSAVYLCASSILSSGELFFGEGSRLTVL.